This T cell receptor (beta chain) appears in the sequencing data of a study of T cell repertoires in ileal Crohn's disease. In the study overall: Median disease duration was roughly 7.9 years; about 37% smoked at surgery. Overall study results and limits: Endoscopic recurrence occurred in every patient whose clonality exceeded 26.8%.

V gave up 5 bases and J gave up 7 bases; unmatched junction bases: 5. This CDR3 has 12 amino acids. Germline CDR1 and CDR2: SEHNR and FQNEAQ (reference sequence). Eligibility required adulthood, ileal or ileocolonic Crohn's disease and indicated ileocolonic resection. Clones were sequenced by immunoSEQ multiplex PCR, and TCRdb holds only the in-frame ones, with some missing. The repertoire has 5,000 or so clones, 80% to 90% of them found once; the top ten carry 4.5% to 6%. A remark on this clone: Its target is not known.

The clonotype was recovered from an adult with Crohn's disease. This chain connects TRBV7-9 to TRBJ2-7; 7 bases match TRBD1. Sample: ileal tissue. The CDR3 reads CASSPTGSEQYF. CDR3 bases: TGTGCCAGCAGCCCGACAGGGTCAGAGCAGTACTTC.